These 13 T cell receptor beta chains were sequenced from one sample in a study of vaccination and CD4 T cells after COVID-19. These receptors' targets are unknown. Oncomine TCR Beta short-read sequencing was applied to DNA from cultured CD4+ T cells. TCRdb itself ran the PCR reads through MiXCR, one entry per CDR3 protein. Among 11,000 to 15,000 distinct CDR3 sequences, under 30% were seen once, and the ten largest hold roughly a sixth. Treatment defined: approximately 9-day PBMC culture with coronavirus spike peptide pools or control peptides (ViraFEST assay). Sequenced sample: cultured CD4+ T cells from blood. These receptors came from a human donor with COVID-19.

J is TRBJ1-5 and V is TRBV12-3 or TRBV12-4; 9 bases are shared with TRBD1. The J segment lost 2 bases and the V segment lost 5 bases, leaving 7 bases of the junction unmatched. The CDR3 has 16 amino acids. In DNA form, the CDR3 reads TGTGCCAGCAGTCGGGACAGGGAAGACGGCAATCAGCCCCAGCATTTT. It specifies CASSRDREDGNQPQHF.

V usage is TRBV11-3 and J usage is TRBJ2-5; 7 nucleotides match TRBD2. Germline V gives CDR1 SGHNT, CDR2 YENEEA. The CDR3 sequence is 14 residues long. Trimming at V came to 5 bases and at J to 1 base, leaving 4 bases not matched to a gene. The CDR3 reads CASSQGGGQETQYF. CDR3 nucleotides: TGTGCCAGCAGCCAAGGCGGGGGCCAAGAGACCCAGTACTTC.

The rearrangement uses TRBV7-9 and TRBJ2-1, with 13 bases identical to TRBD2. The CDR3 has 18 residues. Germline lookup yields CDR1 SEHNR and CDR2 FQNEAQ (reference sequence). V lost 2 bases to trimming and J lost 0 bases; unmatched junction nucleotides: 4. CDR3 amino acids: CASSLRLAGGYSYNEQFF. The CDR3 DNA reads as TGTGCCAGCAGCTTACGACTAGCGGGGGGTTACTCCTACAATGAGCAGTTCTTC. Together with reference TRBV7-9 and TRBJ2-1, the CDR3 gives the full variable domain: DTGVSQNPRHKITKRGQNVTFRCDPISEHNRLYWYRQTLGQGPEFLTYFQNEAQLEKSRLLSDRFSAERPKGSFSTLEIQRTEQGDSAMYLCASSLRLAGGYSYNEQFFGPGTRLTVL.

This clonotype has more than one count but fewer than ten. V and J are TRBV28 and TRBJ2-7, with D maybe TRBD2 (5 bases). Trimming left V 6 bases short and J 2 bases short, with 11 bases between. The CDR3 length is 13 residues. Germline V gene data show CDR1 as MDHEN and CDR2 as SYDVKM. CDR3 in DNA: TGTGCCAGCAGAACTACAGCGGCCTACGAGCAGTACTTC. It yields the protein CASRTTAAYEQYF. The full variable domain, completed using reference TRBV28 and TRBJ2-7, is DVKVTQSSRYLVKRTGEKVFLECVQDMDHENMFWYRQDPGLGLRLIYFSYDVKMKEKGDIPEGYSVSREKKERFSLILESASTNQTSMYLCASRTTAAYEQYFGPGTRLTVT.

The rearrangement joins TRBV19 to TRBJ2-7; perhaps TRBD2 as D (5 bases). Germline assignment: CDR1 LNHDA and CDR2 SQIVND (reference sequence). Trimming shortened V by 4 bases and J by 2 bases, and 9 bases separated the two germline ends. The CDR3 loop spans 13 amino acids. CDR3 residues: CASSTDWTYEQYF. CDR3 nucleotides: TGTGCCAGTAGTACGGACTGGACCTACGAGCAGTACTTC. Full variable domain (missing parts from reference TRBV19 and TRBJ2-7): DGGITQSPKYLFRKEGQNVTLSCEQNLNHDAMYWYRQDPGQGLRLIYYSQIVNDFQKGDIAEGYSVSREKKESFPLTVTSAQKNPTAFYLCASSTDWTYEQYFGPGTRLTVT.

CDR3 in DNA: TGCGCCAGTTCCCGGGAGTCAGATACGCAGTATTTT. It yields the protein CASSRESDTQYF. The rearrangement uses TRBV5-1 and TRBJ2-3; TRBD2 is a possible D gene (6 bases). Trimming took off 8 bases at V and 4 bases at J, with 11 bases between the two ends. Germline CDR1 SGHRS, CDR2 YFSETQ. The CDR3 runs 12 residues.

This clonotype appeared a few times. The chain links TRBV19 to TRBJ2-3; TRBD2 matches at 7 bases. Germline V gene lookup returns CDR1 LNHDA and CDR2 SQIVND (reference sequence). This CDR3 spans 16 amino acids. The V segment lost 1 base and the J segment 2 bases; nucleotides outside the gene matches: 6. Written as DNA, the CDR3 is TGTGCCAGTAGTATAGCTGCCGCGGGGGTCACAGATACGCAGTATTTT. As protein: CASSIAAAGVTDTQYF.

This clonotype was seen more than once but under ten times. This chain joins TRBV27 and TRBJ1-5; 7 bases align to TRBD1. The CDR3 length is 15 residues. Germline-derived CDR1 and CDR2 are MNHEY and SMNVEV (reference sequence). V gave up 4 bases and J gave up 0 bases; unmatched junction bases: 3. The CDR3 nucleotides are TGTGCCAGCAGTTCCGGGACAGATAGCAATCAGCCCCAGCATTTT. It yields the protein CASSSGTDSNQPQHF.

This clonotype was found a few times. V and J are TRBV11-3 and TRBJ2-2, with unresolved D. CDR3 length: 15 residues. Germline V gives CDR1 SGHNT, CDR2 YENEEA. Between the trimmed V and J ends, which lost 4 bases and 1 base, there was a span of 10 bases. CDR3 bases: TGTGCCAGCAGCTCCCGCGACAAGAACACCGGGGAGCTGTTTTTT. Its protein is CASSSRDKNTGELFF.

CDR3 sequence (DNA): TGTGCCAGCAGTGACCCCCGGGGGGGCTACGAGCAGTACTTC. It yields the protein CASSDPRGGYEQYF. The chain uses TRBV6-4 and TRBJ2-7, with 8 bases that match TRBD2. Germline V gene sequence: CDR1 MRHNA, CDR2 SNTAGT. V trimming: 2 bases; J trimming: 3 bases; junction bases outside the gene matches: 3. This CDR3 region has 14 residues.

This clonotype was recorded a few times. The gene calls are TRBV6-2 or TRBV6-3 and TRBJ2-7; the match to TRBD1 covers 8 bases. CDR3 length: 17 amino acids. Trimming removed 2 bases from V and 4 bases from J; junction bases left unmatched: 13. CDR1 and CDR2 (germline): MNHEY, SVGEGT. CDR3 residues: CASSYPQGQGNSYEQYF. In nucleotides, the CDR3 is TGTGCCAGCAGTTACCCGCAAGGACAGGGTAATTCGTACGAGCAGTACTTC.

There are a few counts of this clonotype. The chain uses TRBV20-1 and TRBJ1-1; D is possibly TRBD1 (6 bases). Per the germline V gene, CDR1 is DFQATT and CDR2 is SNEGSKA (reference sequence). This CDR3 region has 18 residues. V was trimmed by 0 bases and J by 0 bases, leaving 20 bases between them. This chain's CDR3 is CSARDPQRGRLMNTEAFF. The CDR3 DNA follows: TGCAGTGCTAGAGACCCCCAGCGGGGGCGGTTAATGAACACTGAAGCTTTCTTT.

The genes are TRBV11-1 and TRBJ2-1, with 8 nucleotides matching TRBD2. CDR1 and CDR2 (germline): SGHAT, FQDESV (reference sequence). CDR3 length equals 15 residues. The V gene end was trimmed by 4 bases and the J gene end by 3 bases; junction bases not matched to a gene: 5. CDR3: CASSSQAGDYNEQFF. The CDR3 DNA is TGTGCCAGCAGCTCCCAAGCGGGGGACTACAATGAGCAGTTCTTC.